This section outlines one TCR beta chain sequence together with its context. This clone has just a few counts. Its antigen remains undetermined. No much larger clone exists at a distance of one base, and base qualities are not known. To prepare the library, the immunoSEQ multiplex PCR assay was applied. Here the immuneACCESS table is served through TCRdb, limited to in-frame sequences with V and J called. Missing clones are a known gap in these copies; in checked studies unresolved V genes cover under half, and the rest lacks a known reason. Present in this sample are around 80,000 clones, 92% of which were seen just once. The ten top clones hold about 3% of the sample. At the junction V is shortened by 8 bases and J by 3 bases; bases outside the gene matches: 0. The CDR3 contains 12 residues, cysteine and phenylalanine counted. Only CDR3 DNA is held: 36 bases, read in frame from base 1. The germline V gene sets CDR1 to MDHEN and CDR2 to SYDVKM.

This sample was included in a study of T cell changes during pregnancy in multiple sclerosis (dated by TCRdb to the late 2010s). For context, the study as a whole: In women with multiple sclerosis, the researchers looked at how the T cell repertoire shifted as pregnancy progressed.

This TCR was sampled from a female donor with multiple sclerosis, enrolled in a pregnancy study. The chain couples TRBV28 to TRBJ2-3; 9 bases in the junction line up with TRBD1. Sample: peripheral blood, taken before pregnancy. The sequence in DNA is TGTGCCAGCGGGACAGGGACAGATACGCAGTATTTT. Its protein is CASGTGTDTQYF.